This T cell receptor (beta chain) was documented in a study of cytomegalovirus exposure and HLA in healthy donors. Study context: Earlier sequencing of 150 million to 200 million T cells yielded about 120 million unique TCR beta sequences.

The V gene end was trimmed by 5 bases and the J gene end by 6 bases; junction bases not matched to a gene: 5. Germline CDR1 and CDR2: ENHRY and SYGVKD. This CDR3 contains 14 residues. Notes on the study in general: Within the data, a cluster of highly shared sequence variants was likely a sequencing artifact. Most TCR sequences were uncommon, yet certain public TCRs appeared in many donors. TCR beta V- and J-gene trimming, according to a later analysis, was linked to a missense DCLRE1C variant.

The study ran its PCR with 60 Vbeta and 13 Jbeta primers. The protocol was immunoSEQ multiplex PCR, while the TCRdb copy is restricted to in-frame clones and leaves out a portion. The data show tens of thousands of clones, around 62% seen once. This clone was counted only a few times. The target antigen is unknown. The chain carries TRBV10-3 and TRBJ1-5; 9 bases line up with TRBD1. The specimen sequenced was PBMCs. The receptor was isolated from a man aged 35 to 55 in good health and CMV-seropositive. For the CDR3, the DNA is TGTGCCATCAGTACCGGGACAGGGTCTCAGCCCCAGCATTTT. Amino acids: CAISTGTGSQPQHF.